The clone carrying this T cell receptor beta chain showed up just once. What it binds is not known. Clones were sequenced by immunoSEQ multiplex PCR, and TCRdb holds only the in-frame ones, with some missing. The sample includes tens of thousands of clones, 70% to 90% seen only once; the top ten take over 0.35%. This sample was included in a study of OX40 agonist ivuxolimab in advanced cancers. General study points: Also showing low normalized T-cell clonal expansion were some of the nonresponders.

The TCR originated in an adult with an advanced solid tumor such as melanoma, head and neck, liver or kidney cancer. The sample here was CD4+ or CD8+ T cells sorted from blood, taken in a trial of the OX40 agonist ivuxolimab.

Here the CDR3 DNA reads TGTGCCATCAGTGAGGCCTCGGGGACTAGCGGAGGGGGAGAGCAGTACTTC. It encodes CAISEASGTSGGGEQYF. The chain joins TRBV10-3 to TRBJ2-7; 11 bases are a match to TRBD2. Trimming removed 2 bases from V and 7 bases from J; junction bases left unmatched: 13. The CDR3 runs 17 residues. Germline V lookup: CDR1 ENHRY, CDR2 SYGVKD.